This TCR beta chain is from a study of low-dose radiotherapy and immunotherapy resistance in tumors. Overall study context: Fractions of 0.5 Gy went to Cohort 1 every 2 weeks, totaling 6.5 Gy.

The CDR3 is 18 residues long. Trimming removed 6 bases from V and 0 bases from J; junction bases left unmatched: 15. Time point reported: after trial treatment. Treatment specified: LDRT plus nivolumab, ipilimumab, low-dose cyclophosphamide and aspirin (RACIN trial). Primers used for first-strand cDNA, a TRAV- and TRBV-specific set, covered both alpha and beta chains. For amplifying TCRs, the PCR ran for around 20 cycles with Phusion, which was used together with a constant-region primer and the adapter on the V primers. TCRdb passed the reads through MiXCR, listing each CDR3 protein once. The sample contains about 100,000 distinct CDR3 sequences, about a fifth of which appear only once.

This chain uses TRBV12-3 or TRBV12-4 with TRBJ2-3; 7 bases map to TRBD1. The receptor was isolated from a male donor with prostate cancer. The sample in question was PBMCs, obtained after low-dose radiotherapy plus immunotherapy. The CDR3 loop reads CASSPLGTVGFSTDTQYF. The CDR3 DNA follows: TGTGCCAGCAGCCCACTCGGGACAGTGGGCTTTAGCACAGATACGCAGTATTTT.